These T cell receptor beta chains were read from a single sample in a study of T cell responses to AZD1222 COVID-19 vaccine. The table came from immunoSEQ multiplex PCR; TCRdb's copy has only in-frame clones and leaves some out. The sample carries more than 95,000 clones, about 90% recorded once. The material was peripheral blood, obtained on day 0 of AZD1222 vaccination. The receptors were gathered from an adult in good health. CDR3s include the opening cysteine and the closing phenylalanine or tryptophan. The D gene is left open where the match is weak.

CDR3: CASSIDYKASYYGYTF; J: TRBJ1-2; D: NA; V: TRBV19
CDR3: CASSQDKGSTYGYTF; J: TRBJ1-2; D: NA; V: TRBV3-1/TRBV3-2
CDR3: CSVDPGTDTQYF; J: TRBJ2-3; D: NA; V: TRBV29-1
CDR3: CASSIGGGDQPQHF; J: TRBJ1-5; D: NA; V: TRBV19
CDR3: CASSIDQGLGNNSPLHF; J: TRBJ1-6; D: NA; V: TRBV19
CDR3: CASSAQPGQGTSGYTF; J: TRBJ1-2; D: TRBD1; V: TRBV3-1/TRBV3-2
CDR3: CASSSFGPGEQYF; J: TRBJ2-7; D: NA; V: TRBV7-9
CDR3: CSVAFRDSGYTF; J: TRBJ1-2; D: NA; V: TRBV29-1
CDR3: CASSSGTGTKNQPQHF; J: TRBJ1-5; D: NA; V: TRBV6-5
CDR3: CASRGGGSYNEQFF; J: TRBJ2-1; D: NA; V: TRBV6-5
CDR3: CASSEFGMEGYTF; J: TRBJ1-2; D: NA; V: TRBV6-1
CDR3: CASSSWTRDNEQFF; J: TRBJ2-1; D: NA; V: TRBV27
CDR3: CASSEPTRYGYTF; J: TRBJ1-2; D: NA; V: TRBV2
CDR3: CASSQERPGQGNSPLHF; J: TRBJ1-6; D: TRBD1; V: TRBV4-3
CDR3: CASSFLEETQYF; J: TRBJ2-5; D: NA; V: TRBV5-1
CDR3: CASNPGTTSYEQYF; J: TRBJ2-7; D: NA; V: TRBV6-5
CDR3: CASSFRSLVGNAGANTGELFF; J: TRBJ2-2; D: NA; V: TRBV27
CDR3: CASSYVGQRGEKLFF; J: TRBJ1-4; D: NA; V: TRBV6-2/TRBV6-3
CDR3: CASSLEDRGKNEQYF; J: TRBJ2-7; D: TRBD1; V: TRBV5-1
CDR3: CASSSQTGTNEKLFF; J: TRBJ1-4; D: TRBD1; V: TRBV7-2
CDR3: CASSPDGATEAFF; J: TRBJ1-1; D: NA; V: TRBV6-4
CDR3: CASSRNRLAGVSVWEQYF; J: TRBJ2-7; D: TRBD2; V: TRBV5-1
CDR3: CASSPLGSGRSFQYF; J: TRBJ2-4; D: TRBD2; V: TRBV28
CDR3: CASSRQGFFYEQYF; J: TRBJ2-7; D: TRBD1; V: TRBV6-2/TRBV6-3
CDR3: CASSPGQGGDYEQYF; J: TRBJ2-7; D: TRBD1; V: TRBV4-1
CDR3: CASSFPTGGGEQFF; J: TRBJ2-1; D: TRBD1; V: TRBV27
CDR3: CASTLGAGGPYNEQFF; J: TRBJ2-1; D: NA; V: TRBV7-9
CDR3: CASSLQGQETQYF; J: TRBJ2-5; D: NA; V: TRBV4-1
CDR3: CASSIKDRDEQPQHF; J: TRBJ1-5; D: TRBD1; V: TRBV19